Shown below are 6 T cell receptor beta chains from a single sample sequenced in a study of T cells in tuberculosis (dated by TCRdb to the late 2010s). The method was the immunoSEQ multiplex PCR assay. As stored in TCRdb, this immuneACCESS dataset retains in-frame rearrangements with V and J assigned. A fraction of the clones does not appear; measured against another copy, unresolved V genes explain less than half of the discrepancy, and the remainder lacks a known reason. The sample table lists 30,000 to 35,000 clones, approximately 91% of them with a count of one. The top ten constitute roughly 2.2% of the sample. Material for sequencing was PBMCs. The receptors were sampled from a donor aged 10-29 years with latent tuberculosis or without tuberculosis infection.

This chain uses TRBV10-3 with TRBJ1-1; D remains ambiguous. The CDR3 has 13 residues. V was shortened by 4 bases and J by 1 base, with 7 bases between the two germline ends. The V gene's germline CDR1 is ENHRY and CDR2 SYGVKD. The CDR3 is CAISGQANTEAFF. The CDR3 DNA follows: TGTGCCATCAGTGGACAAGCGAACACTGAAGCTTTCTTT.

CDR3 DNA: TGTGCCAGCGCAGGGGTTAGCGACGAGCAGTACTTC. This codes for CASAGVSDEQYF. This chain joins TRBV7-6 and TRBJ2-7, with TRBD1 as a possible D gene (6 bases). Germline assignment: CDR1 SGHVS and CDR2 FNYEAQ. Trimming removed 8 bases from V and 5 bases from J, with 13 bases in between. The CDR3 spans 12 residues.

The rearrangement uses TRBV28 and TRBJ2-6, with D maybe TRBD2 (6 bases). CDR3 length: 19 residues. CDR1 is MDHEN and CDR2 is SYDVKM in the germline V gene. The V and J ends lost 8 bases and 4 bases respectively, with 27 bases between them. CDR3 loop: CASVRSRPSASGGANVLTF. CDR3 in DNA: TGTGCCAGCGTCCGCAGCCGGCCTAGCGCCTCGGGAGGGGCCAACGTCCTGACTTTC.

V gene TRBV13 combines with J gene TRBJ2-7; 7 bases map to TRBD1. Germline values: CDR1 PRHDT, CDR2 FYEKMQ (reference sequence). With 5 bases clipped from V and 2 bases from J, the junction kept 3 bases outside the gene matches. The CDR3 covers 13 residues. The CDR3 loop is CASSPDRAYEQYF. The CDR3 DNA follows: TGTGCCAGCAGCCCCGACAGGGCCTACGAGCAGTACTTC.

The chain joins TRBV9 to TRBJ2-7, with 13 bases lining up with TRBD2. The CDR3 contains 16 residues. Germline lookup yields CDR1 SGDLS and CDR2 YYNGEE. J lost 3 bases, V lost 0 bases, and 3 bases had no gene match. The CDR3 nucleotides read TGTGCCAGCAGCGTAGGAGGACTAGCGGGAGTCTACGAGCAGTACTTC. It codes for CASSVGGLAGVYEQYF.

V usage is TRBV4-1 and J usage is TRBJ1-1, with 7 bases matching TRBD1. CDR1 is MGHRA, CDR2 YSYEKL, per germline. V lost 4 bases to trimming and J lost 5 bases; unmatched junction nucleotides: 13. The CDR3 length is 16 residues. The DNA of the CDR3 is TGCGCCAGCAGCCGCACTACAGGGGCGGTAGGGACTGAAGCTTTCTTT. Translated, it gives CASSRTTGAVGTEAFF.